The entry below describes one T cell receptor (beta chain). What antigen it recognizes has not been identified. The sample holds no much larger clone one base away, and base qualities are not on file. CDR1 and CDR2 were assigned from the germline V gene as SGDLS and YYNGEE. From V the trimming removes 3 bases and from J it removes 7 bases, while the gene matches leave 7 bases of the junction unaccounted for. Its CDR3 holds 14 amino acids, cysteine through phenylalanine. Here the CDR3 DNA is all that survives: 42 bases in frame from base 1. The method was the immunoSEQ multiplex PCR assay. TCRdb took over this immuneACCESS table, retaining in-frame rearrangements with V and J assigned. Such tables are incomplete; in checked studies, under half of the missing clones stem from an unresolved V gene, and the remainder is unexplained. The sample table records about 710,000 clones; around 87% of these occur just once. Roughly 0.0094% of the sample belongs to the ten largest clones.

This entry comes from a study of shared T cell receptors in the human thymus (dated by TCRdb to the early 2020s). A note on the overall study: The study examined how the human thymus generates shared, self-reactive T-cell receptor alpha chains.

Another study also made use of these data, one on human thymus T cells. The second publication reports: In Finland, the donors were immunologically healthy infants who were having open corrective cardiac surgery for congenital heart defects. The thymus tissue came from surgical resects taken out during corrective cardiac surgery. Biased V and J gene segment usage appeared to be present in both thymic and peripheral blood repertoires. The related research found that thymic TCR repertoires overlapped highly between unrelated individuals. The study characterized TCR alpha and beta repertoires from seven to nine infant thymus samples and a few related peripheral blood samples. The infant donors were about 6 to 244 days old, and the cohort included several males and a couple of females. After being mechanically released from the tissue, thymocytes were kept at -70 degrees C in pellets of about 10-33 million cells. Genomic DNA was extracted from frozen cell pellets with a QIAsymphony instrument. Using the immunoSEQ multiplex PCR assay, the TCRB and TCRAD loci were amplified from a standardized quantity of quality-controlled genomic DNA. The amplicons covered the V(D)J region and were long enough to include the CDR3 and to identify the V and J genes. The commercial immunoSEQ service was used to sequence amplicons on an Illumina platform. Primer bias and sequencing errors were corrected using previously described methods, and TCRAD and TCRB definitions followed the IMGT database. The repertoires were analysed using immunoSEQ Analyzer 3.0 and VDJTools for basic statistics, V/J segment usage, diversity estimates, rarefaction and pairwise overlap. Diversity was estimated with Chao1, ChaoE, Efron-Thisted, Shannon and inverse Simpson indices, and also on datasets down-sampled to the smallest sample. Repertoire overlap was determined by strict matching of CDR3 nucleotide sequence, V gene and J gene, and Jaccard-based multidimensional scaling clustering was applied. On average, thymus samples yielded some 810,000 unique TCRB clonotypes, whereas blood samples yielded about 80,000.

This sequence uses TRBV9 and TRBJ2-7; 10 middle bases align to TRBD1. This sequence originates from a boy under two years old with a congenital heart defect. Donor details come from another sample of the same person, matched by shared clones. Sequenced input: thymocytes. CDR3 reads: CASSGPGQGLEQYF. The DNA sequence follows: TGTGCCAGCAGCGGACCGGGACAGGGGCTAGAGCAGTACTTC.